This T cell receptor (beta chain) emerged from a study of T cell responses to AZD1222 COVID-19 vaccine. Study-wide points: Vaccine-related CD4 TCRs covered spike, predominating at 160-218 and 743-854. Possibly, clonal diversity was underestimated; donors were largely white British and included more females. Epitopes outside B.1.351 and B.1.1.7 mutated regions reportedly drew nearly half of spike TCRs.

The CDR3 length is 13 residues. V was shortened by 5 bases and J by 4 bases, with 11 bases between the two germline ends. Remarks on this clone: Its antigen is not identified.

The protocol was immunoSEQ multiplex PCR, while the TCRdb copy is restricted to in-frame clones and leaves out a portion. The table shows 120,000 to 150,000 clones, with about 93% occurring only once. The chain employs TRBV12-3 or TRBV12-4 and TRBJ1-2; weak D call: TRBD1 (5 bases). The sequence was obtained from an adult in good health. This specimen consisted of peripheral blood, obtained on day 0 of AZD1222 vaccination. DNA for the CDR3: TGTGCCAGCAGTGTCGGGGCAGTCTATGGCTACACCTTC. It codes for CASSVGAVYGYTF.